These 30 T cell receptor beta chains came from one sample sequenced in a study of shared clonotypes between healthy human individuals. Data came from immunoSEQ multiplex PCR; TCRdb stores just in-frame clones and leaves some out. The sample lists just over 2,000,000 clones, over 85% occurring once. Material for sequencing was naive CD4+ T cells sorted from blood. Subset: CD45RA+ positively selected. The receptors were sampled from a man between 18 and 35 years old in good health.

The chain links TRBV29-1 to TRBJ1-1; D is perhaps TRBD1 (6 bases). Germline V lookup: CDR1 SQVTM, CDR2 ANQGSEA. Trimming stripped 6 bases from V and 6 bases from J, with 17 bases between. The CDR3 loop spans 13 amino acids. This CDR3 reads CSVTQGLNAEAFF. Here the CDR3 DNA reads TGCAGCGTCACACAGGGATTAAACGCTGAAGCTTTCTTT.

This chain connects TRBV2 to TRBJ2-5, with D possibly being TRBD2 (6 bases). CDR1 and CDR2 from the germline V gene are SNHLY and FYNNEI. CDR3 length: 16 residues. With 1 base removed from V and 2 bases from J, the gap between germline ends came to 14 bases. The CDR3 protein is CASSEDNGRTQETQYF. Here the CDR3 DNA reads TGTGCCAGCAGTGAAGATAACGGGAGAACACAAGAGACCCAGTACTTC.

The V gene is TRBV7-3, the J gene TRBJ2-5, with D possibly being TRBD2 (7 bases). CDR1 and CDR2 from the germline V gene are SGHTA and FQGTGA. This CDR3 has 15 residues. The V and J ends lost 4 bases and 1 base respectively, with 13 bases between them. The CDR3 loop reads CASSSQGLIQETQYF. CDR3 DNA sequence: TGTGCCAGCAGCTCACAGGGACTAATCCAAGAGACCCAGTACTTC.

This chain uses TRBV5-8 with TRBJ1-3; D is ambiguous. The CDR3 length is 16 residues. Germline V gene data show CDR1 as SGHTS and CDR2 as YDEGEE. Trimming shortened V by 0 bases and J by 0 bases, and 10 bases separated the two germline ends. CDR3 residues: CASSLGNLGSGNTIYF. The CDR3 nucleotides are TGTGCCAGCAGCTTGGGTAACCTAGGCTCTGGAAACACCATATATTTT.

J is TRBJ1-1 and V is TRBV6-5; no firm D call. Trimming left V 0 bases short and J 7 bases short, with 15 bases between. The CDR3 has 15 amino acids. Germline values: CDR1 MNHEY, CDR2 SVGAGI. CDR3 amino acids: CASSYSRPTRVEAFF. The CDR3 nucleotides read TGTGCCAGCAGTTACTCGCGGCCGACCAGAGTTGAAGCTTTCTTT.

V and J are TRBV9 and TRBJ1-3; tentative D call: TRBD1 (6 bases). The CDR3 length is 17 residues. V was cut by 0 bases and J by 4 bases, with 17 bases left in between. CDR1 SGDLS and CDR2 YYNGEE come from the germline V gene. CDR3 in DNA: TGTGCCAGCAGCGTAGGGGGAGGGGGTTTCGGCGGAAACACCATATATTTT. Its protein product is CASSVGGGGFGGNTIYF.

This chain connects TRBV7-2 to TRBJ1-1; possibly TRBD1 for D (5 bases). The CDR3 covers 17 residues. V was shortened by 2 bases and J by 4 bases, with 20 bases between the two germline ends. CDR1 and CDR2 from the germline V gene are SGHTA and FQGNSA. CDR3 sequence: CASSLFPRDPGRTEAFF. The CDR3 DNA follows: TGTGCCAGCAGCTTATTTCCTCGGGACCCTGGGCGCACTGAAGCTTTCTTT.

Notes on this clone: Its ends do not fully match the called genes, so a read error is possible. The chain combines TRBV7-3 with TRBJ1-1, with D unresolved. The CDR3 runs 13 residues. Germline lookup yields CDR1 SGHTA and CDR2 FQGTGA. Here the CDR3 reads CASSLTSLEDPHF. Here the CDR3 DNA reads TGTGCCAGCAGCTTAACCAGCCTCGAAGACCCTCACTTT.

The V call is TRBV7-9, the J call TRBJ2-7; D is tentatively TRBD1 or TRBD2 (5 bases each). The germline V and J ends were trimmed by 5 bases and 2 bases, with 22 bases remaining between them. The CDR3 consists of 17 residues. CDR1 is SEHNR, CDR2 FQNEAQ, per germline (reference sequence). CDR3 nucleotides: TGTGCCAGCAGCGGCCGGGACCGAAGATTCGGCGCCTACGAGCAGTACTTC. Translation: CASSGRDRRFGAYEQYF.

The gene calls are TRBV6-1 and TRBJ2-1; TRBD2 is a possible D gene (5 bases). Trimming cost V 7 bases and J 12 bases, with 13 bases left between them. The CDR3 spans 11 residues. The germline gives CDR1 MNHNS, CDR2 SASEGT. This chain's CDR3 is CASTRGSGQFF. The CDR3 DNA sequence: TGTGCCAGCACCCGGGGTAGTGGGCAGTTCTTC.

V is TRBV30 and J is TRBJ2-5, with 7 bases matching TRBD1. Germline V gene data show CDR1 as GTSNPN and CDR2 as SVGIG (reference sequence). Losses at the gene ends were 4 bases for V and 1 base for J; bases not matched to a gene: 6. The length of the CDR3 is 14 residues. This CDR3 reads CAWNRGQLQETQYF. The CDR3 region has the DNA TGTGCCTGGAACAGGGGACAGCTCCAAGAGACCCAGTACTTC.

V is TRBV9 and J is TRBJ2-5; possible D gene TRBD2, 6 bases. V was clipped by 1 base and J by 2 bases, with 15 bases between them. The germline V gene encodes CDR1 SGDLS and CDR2 YYNGEE. The CDR3 sequence is 16 residues long. The CDR3 here is CASSVSPSETQETQYF. The CDR3 DNA sequence: TGTGCCAGCAGCGTAAGTCCTAGCGAGACACAAGAGACCCAGTACTTC.

The chain joins TRBV30 to TRBJ1-1; no clear D. Between the trimmed V and J ends, which lost 5 bases and 3 bases, there was a span of 4 bases. The CDR3 extends over 10 amino acids. Per germline, CDR1 GTSNPN and CDR2 SVGIG (reference sequence). CDR3 sequence reads: CAWAHTEAFF. The CDR3 nucleotides are TGTGCCTGGGCCCACACTGAAGCTTTCTTT.

The chain couples TRBV30 to TRBJ1-2; TRBD1 matches at 7 bases. CDR3 size: 13 residues. CDR1 and CDR2 from the germline V gene are GTSNPN and SVGIG (reference sequence). V lost 0 bases to trimming and J lost 8 bases; unmatched junction nucleotides: 6. In DNA form, the CDR3 reads TGTGCCTGGAGTGTAACGACAGGGTACGGCTACACCTTC. Protein product: CAWSVTTGYGYTF.

The chain employs TRBV7-2 and TRBJ2-7; no clear D gene. Germline V gene lookup returns CDR1 SGHTA and CDR2 FQGNSA. Trimming left V 4 bases short and J 2 bases short, with 9 bases between. The CDR3 covers 13 residues. The DNA of the CDR3 is TGTGCCAGCAGCTATGGACGAGCCTACGAGCAGTACTTC. This codes for CASSYGRAYEQYF.

The chain is built from TRBV18 and TRBJ1-4; TRBD1 agrees at 9 bases. Germline loops: CDR1 KGHSH, CDR2 LQKENI. The CDR3 is made up of 13 amino acids. J gave up 8 bases and V 5 bases, and 3 bases lay outside the gene matches. In nucleotides, the CDR3 is TGTGCCAGCTCAACAGGGGGCGCCGAAAAACTGTTTTTT. This translates into CASSTGGAEKLFF.

For this clone: One end of the junction varies from germline; a read error may be responsible. The chain has TRBV7-9 and TRBJ1-1; 8 bases agree with TRBD1. The CDR3 sequence is 16 residues long. Germline V lookup: CDR1 SEHNR, CDR2 FQNEAQ (reference sequence). CDR3 DNA: TGTGCCATCAGCGCGGTGGTTGGACAGGGAGACACTGAAGCTTTCTTT. This sequence encodes CAISAVVGQGDTEAFF.

V is TRBV2 and J is TRBJ1-6; possible D gene TRBD1, 5 bases. The CDR3 is 14 amino acids. Germline V gene sequence: CDR1 SNHLY, CDR2 FYNNEI. With 6 bases removed from V and 7 bases from J, the gap between germline ends came to 13 bases. CDR3 in amino acids: CASSPDSLNSPLHF. CDR3 nucleotides: TGTGCCAGCAGCCCCGACAGCCTGAATTCACCCCTCCACTTT.

This chain uses TRBV5-4 with TRBJ2-7, with 9 bases that match TRBD1. V was pared by 4 bases and J by 7 bases, with 6 bases of the junction left unmatched. The CDR3 spans 13 residues. The germline gives CDR1 SGHNT, CDR2 YYREEE (reference sequence). The CDR3 bases are TGTGCCAGCAGCCTACAGGGGGCAGAGGAGCAGTACTTC. Its protein product is CASSLQGAEEQYF.

This clone was observed once. The same CDR3 can be traced to other DNA sequences in this sample. The V call is TRBV6-5, the J call TRBJ2-7; 10 nucleotides match TRBD1. The CDR3 has 15 residues. Germline V gives CDR1 MNHEY, CDR2 SVGAGI. Unmatched junction bases numbered 5, after V lost 3 bases and J lost 3 bases. CDR3 protein: CASSYRDRGGYEQYF. The DNA of the CDR3 is TGTGCCAGCAGTTATCGGGACAGGGGAGGCTACGAGCAGTACTTC.

The chain carries TRBV28 and TRBJ1-5; D gene unclear. Trimming shortened V by 8 bases and J by 4 bases, and 9 bases separated the two germline ends. The CDR3 has 12 amino acids. From germline, CDR1 is MDHEN and CDR2 SYDVKM. Here the CDR3 reads CASFEGNQPQHF. The CDR3 region has the DNA TGTGCCAGCTTTGAGGGAAATCAGCCCCAGCATTTT.

The chain combines TRBV9 with TRBJ2-5, with 9 bases identical to TRBD1. From germline, CDR1 is SGDLS and CDR2 YYNGEE. V dropped 0 bases and J dropped 4; count of bases not matched to a gene: 7. The CDR3 loop spans 16 amino acids. The CDR3 spells CASSVVGTGPPETQYF. CDR3 DNA: TGTGCCAGCAGCGTAGTCGGGACAGGGCCACCAGAGACCCAGTACTTC.

This chain uses TRBV5-6 with TRBJ1-2, with D hard to call. Trimming took off 0 bases at V and 4 bases at J, with 13 bases between the two ends. The CDR3 totals 15 residues. The germline CDR1 and CDR2 sequences are SGHDT and YYEEEE. CDR3 amino acids: CASSLAWTSIYGYTF. CDR3 nucleotide sequence: TGTGCCAGCAGCTTGGCGTGGACGTCCATCTATGGCTACACCTTC.

The chain couples TRBV5-1 to TRBJ2-2, with a weak D call TRBD1 (6 bases). Germline loops: CDR1 SGHRS, CDR2 YFSETQ. The V and J ends lost 4 bases and 6 bases respectively, with 10 bases between them. The CDR3 length is 13 residues. In DNA form, the CDR3 reads TGCGCCAGCAGCCAGGGGTCTCCCGGGGAGCTGTTTTTT. It translates to CASSQGSPGELFF.

The rearrangement joins TRBV5-1 to TRBJ2-5; D may be TRBD1 (5 bases). The CDR3 consists of 15 residues. In germline, CDR1 is SGHRS, CDR2 YFSETQ. Trimming removed 0 bases from V and 1 base from J, with 10 bases in between. The CDR3 loop reads CASSLGRQGQETQYF. CDR3 DNA: TGCGCCAGCAGCTTGGGACGGCAGGGCCAAGAGACCCAGTACTTC.

The rearrangement joins TRBV4-3 to TRBJ2-1; weak D call: TRBD2 (5 bases). Trimming took off 1 base at V and 5 bases at J, with 9 bases between the two ends. The CDR3 has 14 amino acids. The germline V gene has CDR1 LGHNA and CDR2 YSLEER. The DNA for the CDR3 is TGCGCCAGCAGCCAAGGGAGGACCGACAATGAGCAGTTCTTC. Its translation: CASSQGRTDNEQFF.

V gene TRBV4-2 combines with J gene TRBJ1-2; D is unclear. The CDR3 extends over 16 amino acids. Deletions cut 4 bases from V and 2 bases from J, with 17 bases between. The germline V gene has CDR1 LGHNA and CDR2 YNFKEQ. The CDR3 DNA reads TGTGCCAGCAGCCCATACTTCTCCGGGGTCAACTATGGCTACACCTTC. It specifies CASSPYFSGVNYGYTF.

The chain carries TRBV11-2 and TRBJ2-3; 10 bases line up with TRBD2. The CDR3 is made up of 16 amino acids. Germline V gene lookup returns CDR1 SGHAT and CDR2 FQNNGV. V trimming: 4 bases; J trimming: 4 bases; junction bases outside the gene matches: 8. CDR3 residues: CASSSLSGGLADTQYF. The DNA for the CDR3 is TGTGCCAGCAGCTCCCTTAGCGGGGGGCTCGCAGATACGCAGTATTTT. The variable domain in full, completed from reference TRBV11-2 and TRBJ2-3, reads EAGVAQSPRYKIIEKRQSVAFWCNPISGHATLYWYQQILGQGPKLLIQFQNNGVVDDSQLPKDRFSAERLKGVDSTLKIQPAKLEDSAVYLCASSSLSGGLADTQYFGPGTRLTVL.

The genes are TRBV23-1 and TRBJ2-3; no firm D call. TRBV23-1 belongs to the ORF category, with a function that is uncertain. CDR3 length equals 9 residues. Between the trimmed V and J ends, which lost 6 bases and 13 bases, there was a span of 8 bases. The CDR3 coding sequence is TGCGCCAGCAGGGAAAGGAAGTATTTT. Its protein product is CASRERKYF.

The V and J genes are TRBV7-3 and TRBJ1-3; D perhaps matches TRBD1 (5 bases). The germline gives CDR1 SGHTA, CDR2 FQGTGA. The CDR3 loop spans 16 amino acids. Trimming pared 2 bases from V and 3 bases from J, leaving 14 bases between. The DNA of the CDR3 is TGTGCCAGCAGCTTATCGGGGGGAACGGGTGGAAACACCATATATTTT. Its protein is CASSLSGGTGGNTIYF.